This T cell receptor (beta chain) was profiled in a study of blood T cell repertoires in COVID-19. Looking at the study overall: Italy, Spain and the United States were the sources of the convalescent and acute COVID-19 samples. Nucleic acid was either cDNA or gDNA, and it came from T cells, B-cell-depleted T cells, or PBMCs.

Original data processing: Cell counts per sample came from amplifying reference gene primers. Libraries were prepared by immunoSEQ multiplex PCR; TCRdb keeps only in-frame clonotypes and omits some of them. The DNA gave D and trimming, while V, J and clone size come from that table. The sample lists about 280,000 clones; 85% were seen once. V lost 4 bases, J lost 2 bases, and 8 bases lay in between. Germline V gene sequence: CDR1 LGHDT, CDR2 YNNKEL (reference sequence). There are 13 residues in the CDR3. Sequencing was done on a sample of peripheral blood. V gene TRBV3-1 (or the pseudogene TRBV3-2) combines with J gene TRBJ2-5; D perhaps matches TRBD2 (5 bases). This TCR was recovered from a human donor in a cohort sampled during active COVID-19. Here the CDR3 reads CASSPGTQETQYF. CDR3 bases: TGTGCCAGCAGCCCGGGAACACAAGAGACCCAGTACTTC.